The table lists the clone carrying this T cell receptor beta chain with many counts. Its matching antigen is unknown. Germline CDR1 and CDR2: SEHNR and FQNEAQ (reference sequence). The CDR3 loop spans 14 amino acids. The V and J ends lost 2 bases and 5 bases, in that order; junction bases with no gene match: 1. The entry originates in a study of identical twins. TCRdb passed the 5' RACE reads through MiXCR, listing each CDR3 protein once. The sample has 300,000 or so distinct CDR3 sequences; roughly 8.6% are singletons. General observations from the study: There is a chance that invariant MAIT and iNKT cells partially muddied zero-insertion analyses. Within cord blood, abundant beta clonotypes carried fewer insertions, but memory repertoires showed no such trend. Where beta out-of-frame sequences were concerned, excess twin sharing was weaker.

Another study also made use of these data, one on yellow fever vaccine responses in identical twins.

The clonotype was recovered from a young woman in good health. The sequencing input was CD8+ T cells sorted from blood. J is TRBJ2-1 and V is TRBV7-9; 9 bases are a match to TRBD2. Written as DNA, the CDR3 is TGTGCCAGCAGCTTATTAGCGGGAGACAATGAGCAGTTCTTC. The encoded protein is CASSLLAGDNEQFF.